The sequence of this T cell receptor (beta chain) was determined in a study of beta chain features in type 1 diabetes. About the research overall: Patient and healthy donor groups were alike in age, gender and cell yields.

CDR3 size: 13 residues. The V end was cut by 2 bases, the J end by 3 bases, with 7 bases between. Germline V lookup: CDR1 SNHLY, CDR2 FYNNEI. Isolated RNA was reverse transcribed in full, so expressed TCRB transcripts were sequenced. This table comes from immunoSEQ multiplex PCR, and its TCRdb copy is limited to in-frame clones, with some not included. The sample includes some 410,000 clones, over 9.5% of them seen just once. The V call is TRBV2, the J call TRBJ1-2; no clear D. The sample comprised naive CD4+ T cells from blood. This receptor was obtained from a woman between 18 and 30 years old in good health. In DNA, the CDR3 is TGTGCCAGCAGTGAACACAGAGACTATGGCTACACCTTC. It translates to CASSEHRDYGYTF.